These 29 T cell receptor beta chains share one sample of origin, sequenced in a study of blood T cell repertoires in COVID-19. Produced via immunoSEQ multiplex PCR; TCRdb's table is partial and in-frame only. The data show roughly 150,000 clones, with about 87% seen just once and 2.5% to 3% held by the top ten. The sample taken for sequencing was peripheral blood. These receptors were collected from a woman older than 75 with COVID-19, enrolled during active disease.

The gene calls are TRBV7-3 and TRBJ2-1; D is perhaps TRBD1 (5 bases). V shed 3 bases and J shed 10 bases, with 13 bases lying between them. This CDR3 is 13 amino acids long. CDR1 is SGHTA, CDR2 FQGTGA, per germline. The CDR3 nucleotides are TGTGCCAGCAGCTTTATCCAGGGTTCAGAGCAGTTCTTC. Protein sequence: CASSFIQGSEQFF.

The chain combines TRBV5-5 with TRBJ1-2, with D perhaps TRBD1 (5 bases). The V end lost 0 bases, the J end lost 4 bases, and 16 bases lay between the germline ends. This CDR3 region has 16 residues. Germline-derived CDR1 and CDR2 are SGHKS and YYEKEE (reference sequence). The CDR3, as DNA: TGTGCCAGCAGCTTGGGTGGCGACAGCCCCATCTATGGCTACACCTTC. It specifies CASSLGGDSPIYGYTF. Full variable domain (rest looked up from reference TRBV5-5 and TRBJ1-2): DAGVTQSPTHLIKTRGQQVTLRCSPISGHKSVSWYQQVLGQGPQFIFQYYEKEERGRGNFPDRFSARQFPNYSSELNVNALLLGDSALYLCASSLGGDSPIYGYTFGSGTRLTVV.

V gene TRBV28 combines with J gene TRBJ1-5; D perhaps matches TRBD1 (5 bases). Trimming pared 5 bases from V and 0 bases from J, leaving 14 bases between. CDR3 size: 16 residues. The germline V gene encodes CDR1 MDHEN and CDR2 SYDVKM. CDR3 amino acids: CASSPTQGYSNQPQHF. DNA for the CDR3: TGTGCCAGCAGTCCAACTCAGGGTTATAGCAATCAGCCCCAGCATTTT.

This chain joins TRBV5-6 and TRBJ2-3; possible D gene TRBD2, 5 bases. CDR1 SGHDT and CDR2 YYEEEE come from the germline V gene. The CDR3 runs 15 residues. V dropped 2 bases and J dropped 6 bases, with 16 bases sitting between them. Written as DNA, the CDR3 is TGTGCCAGCAGCTTTGGCCGGGATGTGAAGGATACGCAGTATTTT. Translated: CASSFGRDVKDTQYF. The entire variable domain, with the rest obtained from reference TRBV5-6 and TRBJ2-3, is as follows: DAGVTQSPTHLIKTRGQQVTLRCSPKSGHDTVSWYQQALGQGPQFIFQYYEEEERQRGNFPDRFSGHQFPNYSSELNVNALLLGDSALYLCASSFGRDVKDTQYFGPGTRLTVL.

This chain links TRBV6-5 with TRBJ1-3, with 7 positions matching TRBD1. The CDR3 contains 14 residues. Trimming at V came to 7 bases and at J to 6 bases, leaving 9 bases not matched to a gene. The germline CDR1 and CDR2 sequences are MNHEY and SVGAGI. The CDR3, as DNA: TGTGCCAGCATGGCGGCAGGGGGAGTAAACACCATATATTTT. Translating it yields CASMAAGGVNTIYF.

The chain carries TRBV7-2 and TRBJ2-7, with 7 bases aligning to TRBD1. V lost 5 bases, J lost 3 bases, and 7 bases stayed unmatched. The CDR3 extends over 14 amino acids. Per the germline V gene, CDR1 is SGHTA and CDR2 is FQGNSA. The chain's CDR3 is CASSRATGDYEQYF. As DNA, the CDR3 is TGTGCCAGCAGCCGGGCTACAGGGGACTACGAGCAGTACTTC.

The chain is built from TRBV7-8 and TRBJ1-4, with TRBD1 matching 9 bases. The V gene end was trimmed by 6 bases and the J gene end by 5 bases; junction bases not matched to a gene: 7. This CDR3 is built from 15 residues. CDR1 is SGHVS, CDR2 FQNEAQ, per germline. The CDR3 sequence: CASRRTGTGNEKLFF. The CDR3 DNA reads TGTGCCAGCAGACGAACCGGGACAGGGAATGAAAAACTGTTTTTT.

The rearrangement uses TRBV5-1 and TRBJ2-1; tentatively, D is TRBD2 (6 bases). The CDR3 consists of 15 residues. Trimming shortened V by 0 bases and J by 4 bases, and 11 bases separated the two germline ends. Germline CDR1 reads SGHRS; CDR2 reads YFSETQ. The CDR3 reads CASSLAGAAYNEQFF. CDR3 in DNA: TGCGCCAGCAGCTTGGCGGGAGCCGCATACAATGAGCAGTTCTTC.

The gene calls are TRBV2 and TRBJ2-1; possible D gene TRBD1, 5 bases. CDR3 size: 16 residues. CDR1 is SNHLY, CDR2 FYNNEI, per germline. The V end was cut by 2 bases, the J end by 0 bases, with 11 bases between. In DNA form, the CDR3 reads TGTGCCAGCAGTGAAAGGGGCGGAAGCTCCTACAATGAGCAGTTCTTC. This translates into CASSERGGSSYNEQFF.

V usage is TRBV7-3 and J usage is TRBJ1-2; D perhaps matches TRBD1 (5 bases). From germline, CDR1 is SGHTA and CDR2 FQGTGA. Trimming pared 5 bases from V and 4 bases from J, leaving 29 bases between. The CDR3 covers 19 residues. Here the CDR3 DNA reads TGTGCCAGCAGCCCGAGGGGCGGCAGTGGAACCGGAGGGAGCTATGGCTACACCTTC. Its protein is CASSPRGGSGTGGSYGYTF.

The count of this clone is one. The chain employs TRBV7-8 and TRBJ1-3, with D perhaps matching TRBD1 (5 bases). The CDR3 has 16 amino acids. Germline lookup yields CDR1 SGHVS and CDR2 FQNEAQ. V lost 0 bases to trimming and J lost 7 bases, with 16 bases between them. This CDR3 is CASSLARALGGNTIYF. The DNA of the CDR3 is TGTGCCAGCAGCTTAGCAAGGGCCCTTGGGGGGAACACCATATATTTT.

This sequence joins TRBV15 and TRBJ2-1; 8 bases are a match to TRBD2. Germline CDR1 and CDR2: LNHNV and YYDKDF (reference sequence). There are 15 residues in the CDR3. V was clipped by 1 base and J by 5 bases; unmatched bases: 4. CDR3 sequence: CATSRVAGSHNEQFF. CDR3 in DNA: TGTGCCACCAGCAGAGTAGCGGGATCCCACAATGAGCAGTTCTTC. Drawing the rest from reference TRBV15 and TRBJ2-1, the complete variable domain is DAMVIQNPRYQVTQFGKPVTLSCSQTLNHNVMYWYQQKSSQAPKLLFHYYDKDFNNEADTPDNFQSRRPNTSFCFLDIRSPGLGDTAMYLCATSRVAGSHNEQFFGPGTRLTVL.

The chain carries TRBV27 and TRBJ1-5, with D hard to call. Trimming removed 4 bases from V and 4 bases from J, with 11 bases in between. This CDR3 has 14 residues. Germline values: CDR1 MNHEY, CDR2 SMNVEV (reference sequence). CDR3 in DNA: TGTGCCAGCAGTTACGGTTTCCCAAATCAGCCCCAGCATTTT. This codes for CASSYGFPNQPQHF.

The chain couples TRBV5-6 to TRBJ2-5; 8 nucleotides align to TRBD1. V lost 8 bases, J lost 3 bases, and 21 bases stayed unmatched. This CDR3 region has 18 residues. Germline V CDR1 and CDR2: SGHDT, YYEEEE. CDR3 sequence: CARLRTGRVKALEETQYF. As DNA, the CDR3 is TGTGCCAGGCTCCGGACAGGGCGGGTGAAGGCTTTGGAAGAGACCCAGTACTTC. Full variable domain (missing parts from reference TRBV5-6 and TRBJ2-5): DAGVTQSPTHLIKTRGQQVTLRCSPKSGHDTVSWYQQALGQGPQFIFQYYEEEERQRGNFPDRFSGHQFPNYSSELNVNALLLGDSALYLCARLRTGRVKALEETQYFGPGTRLLVL.

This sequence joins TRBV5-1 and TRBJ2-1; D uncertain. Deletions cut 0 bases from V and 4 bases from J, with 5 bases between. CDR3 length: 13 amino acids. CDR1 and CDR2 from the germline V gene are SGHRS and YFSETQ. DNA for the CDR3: TGCGCCAGCAGCTTGGTACATTACAATGAGCAGTTCTTC. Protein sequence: CASSLVHYNEQFF.

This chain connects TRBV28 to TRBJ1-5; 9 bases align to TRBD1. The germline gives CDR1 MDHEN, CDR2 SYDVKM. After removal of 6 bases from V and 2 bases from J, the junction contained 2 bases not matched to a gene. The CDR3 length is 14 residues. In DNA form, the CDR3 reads TGTGCCAGCAGGGGACAGGGCCGCAATCAGCCCCAGCATTTT. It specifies CASRGQGRNQPQHF. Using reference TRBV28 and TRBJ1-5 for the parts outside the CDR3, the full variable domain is DVKVTQSSRYLVKRTGEKVFLECVQDMDHENMFWYRQDPGLGLRLIYFSYDVKMKEKGDIPEGYSVSREKKERFSLILESASTNQTSMYLCASRGQGRNQPQHFGDGTRLSIL.

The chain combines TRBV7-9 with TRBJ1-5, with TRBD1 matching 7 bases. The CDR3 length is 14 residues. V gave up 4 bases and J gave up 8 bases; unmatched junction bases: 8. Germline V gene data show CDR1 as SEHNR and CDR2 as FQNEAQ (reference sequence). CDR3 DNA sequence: TGTGCCAGCAGCTCGGGGACAGCCGGTGAGCCCCAGCATTTT. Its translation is CASSSGTAGEPQHF.

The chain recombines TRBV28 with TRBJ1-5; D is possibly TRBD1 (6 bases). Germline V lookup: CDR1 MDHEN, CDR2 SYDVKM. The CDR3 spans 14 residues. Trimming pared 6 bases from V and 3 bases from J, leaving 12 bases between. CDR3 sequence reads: CASRTPGANQPQHF. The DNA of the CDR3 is TGTGCCAGCAGAACCCCAGGGGCCAATCAGCCCCAGCATTTT.

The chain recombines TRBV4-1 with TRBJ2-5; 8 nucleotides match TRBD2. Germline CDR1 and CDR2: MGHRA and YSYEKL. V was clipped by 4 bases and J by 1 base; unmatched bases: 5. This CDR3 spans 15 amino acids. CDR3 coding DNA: TGCGCCAGCAGCCGCTCGACTAGCGCCCAAGAGACCCAGTACTTC. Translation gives CASSRSTSAQETQYF.

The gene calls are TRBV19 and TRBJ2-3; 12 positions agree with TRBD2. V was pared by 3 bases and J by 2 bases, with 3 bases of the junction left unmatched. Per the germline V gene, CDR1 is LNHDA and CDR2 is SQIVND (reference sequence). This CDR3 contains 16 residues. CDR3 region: CASSIGLAGITDTQYF. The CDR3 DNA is TGTGCCAGTAGTATCGGACTAGCGGGAATCACAGATACGCAGTATTTT. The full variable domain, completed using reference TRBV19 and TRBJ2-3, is DGGITQSPKYLFRKEGQNVTLSCEQNLNHDAMYWYRQDPGQGLRLIYYSQIVNDFQKGDIAEGYSVSREKKESFPLTVTSAQKNPTAFYLCASSIGLAGITDTQYFGPGTRLTVL.

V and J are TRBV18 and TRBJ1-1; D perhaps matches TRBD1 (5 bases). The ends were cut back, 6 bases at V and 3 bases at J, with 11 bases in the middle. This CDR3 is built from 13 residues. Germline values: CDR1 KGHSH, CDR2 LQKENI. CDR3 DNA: TGTGCCAGCTCGCAAATAGGGGACACTGAAGCTTTCTTT. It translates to CASSQIGDTEAFF.

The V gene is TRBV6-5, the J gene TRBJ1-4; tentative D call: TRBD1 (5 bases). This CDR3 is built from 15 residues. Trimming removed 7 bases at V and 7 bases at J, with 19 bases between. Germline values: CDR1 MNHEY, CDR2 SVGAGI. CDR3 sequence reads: CASNPGRDVGEKLFF. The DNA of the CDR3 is TGTGCCAGCAACCCCGGGAGGGACGTTGGTGAAAAACTGTTTTTT.

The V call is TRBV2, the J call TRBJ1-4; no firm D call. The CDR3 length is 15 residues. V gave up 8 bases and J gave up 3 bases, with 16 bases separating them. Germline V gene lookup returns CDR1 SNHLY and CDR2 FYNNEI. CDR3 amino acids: CASLDPTRANEKLFF. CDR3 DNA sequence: TGTGCCAGCTTGGATCCAACGAGGGCTAATGAAAAACTGTTTTTT.

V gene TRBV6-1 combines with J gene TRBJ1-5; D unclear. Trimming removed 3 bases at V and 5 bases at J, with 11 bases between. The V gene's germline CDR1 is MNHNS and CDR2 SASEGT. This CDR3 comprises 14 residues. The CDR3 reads CASSDLGRDQPQHF. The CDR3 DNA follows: TGTGCCAGCAGTGATTTGGGCCGAGATCAGCCCCAGCATTTT.

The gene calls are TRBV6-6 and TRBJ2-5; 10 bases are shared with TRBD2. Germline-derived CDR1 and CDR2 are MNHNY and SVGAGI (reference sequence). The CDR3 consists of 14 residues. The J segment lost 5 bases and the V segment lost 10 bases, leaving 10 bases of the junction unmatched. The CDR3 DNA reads TGTGCCACCTCTAGCGGGAGTCCACTGGAGACCCAGTACTTC. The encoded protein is CATSSGSPLETQYF.

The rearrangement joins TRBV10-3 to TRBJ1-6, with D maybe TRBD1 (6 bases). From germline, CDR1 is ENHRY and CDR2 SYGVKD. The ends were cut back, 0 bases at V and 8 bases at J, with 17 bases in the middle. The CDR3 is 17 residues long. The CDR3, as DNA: TGTGCCATCAGTGAGTCGCACGGGCAGGGGCAACATTCACCCCTCCACTTT. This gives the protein CAISESHGQGQHSPLHF.

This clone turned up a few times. The CDR3 spells CASSLELTLGNEQFF. CDR3 nucleotides: TGTGCCAGCAGCTTGGAGCTCACACTAGGCAATGAGCAGTTCTTC. The rearrangement uses TRBV5-4 and TRBJ2-1; TRBD2 might be the D (5 bases). Germline CDR1 and CDR2: SGHNT and YYREEE (reference sequence). V lost 0 bases to trimming and J lost 6 bases, with 13 bases between them. The CDR3 is 15 amino acids.

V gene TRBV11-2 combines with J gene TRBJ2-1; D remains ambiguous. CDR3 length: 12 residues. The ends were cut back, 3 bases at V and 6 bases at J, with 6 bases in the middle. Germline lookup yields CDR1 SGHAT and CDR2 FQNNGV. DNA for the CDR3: TGTGCCAGCAGCTTTATTAGCAATGAGCAGTTCTTC. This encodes CASSFISNEQFF.

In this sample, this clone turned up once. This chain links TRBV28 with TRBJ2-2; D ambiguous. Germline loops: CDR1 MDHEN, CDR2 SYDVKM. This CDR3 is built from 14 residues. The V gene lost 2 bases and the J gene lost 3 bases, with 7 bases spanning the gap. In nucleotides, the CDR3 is TGTGCCAGCAGTTTAAGAGAGTACACCGGGGAGCTGTTTTTT. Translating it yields CASSLREYTGELFF.